Following are 28 T cell receptor beta chains from one sample sequenced in a study of shared clonotypes between healthy human individuals. Sequencing used immunoSEQ multiplex PCR; TCRdb keeps in-frame clones, though not all of them. In the table there are over a million clones, around 97% of which are singletons. What was sequenced was naive CD4+ T cells sorted from blood. Sample subset: CD45RA+ positively selected. These receptor sequences come from a man between 25 and 39 years old in good health.

The V gene is TRBV11-2, the J gene TRBJ1-2; 7 positions agree with TRBD1. Per the germline V gene, CDR1 is SGHAT and CDR2 is FQNNGV. The CDR3 is made up of 13 amino acids. V lost 1 base, J lost 5 bases, and 1 base stayed unmatched. DNA for the CDR3: TGTGCCAGCAGCTTAGTCAGGGGGTATGGCTACACCTTC. It specifies CASSLVRGYGYTF. The whole variable domain, filled in from reference TRBV11-2 and TRBJ1-2, reads EAGVAQSPRYKIIEKRQSVAFWCNPISGHATLYWYQQILGQGPKLLIQFQNNGVVDDSQLPKDRFSAERLKGVDSTLKIQPAKLEDSAVYLCASSLVRGYGYTFGSGTRLTVV.

Concerning this clone: Different DNA sequences within this sample yield the same CDR3. The V call is TRBV5-1, the J call TRBJ2-1; D is ambiguous. The CDR3 extends over 12 amino acids. Trimming shortened V by 5 bases and J by 4 bases, and 7 bases separated the two germline ends. Per germline, CDR1 SGHRS and CDR2 YFSETQ. In DNA, the CDR3 is TGCGCCAGCAGTTCTGGATACAATGAGCAGTTCTTC. It translates to CASSSGYNEQFF.

J is TRBJ1-2 and V is TRBV4-1; D is unresolved. The CDR3 extends over 14 amino acids. CDR1 and CDR2 (germline): MGHRA, YSYEKL. Trimming pared 0 bases from V and 8 bases from J, leaving 13 bases between. CDR3 nucleotide sequence: TGCGCCAGCAGCCAAGAGGAAGGGCTGGGAGGCTACACCTTC. Protein product: CASSQEEGLGGYTF.

The V gene is TRBV6-5, the J gene TRBJ2-5; TRBD1 matches 8 bases. This CDR3 has 16 residues. Germline CDR1 reads MNHEY; CDR2 reads SVGAGI. V lost 0 bases, J lost 2 bases, and 5 bases stayed unmatched. In DNA, the CDR3 is TGTGCCAGCAGTTACTCGACAGGGGACCTGCAAGAGACCCAGTACTTC. The encoded protein is CASSYSTGDLQETQYF.

This clone was observed a handful of times. The chain is built from TRBV4-1 and TRBJ1-2, with D uncertain. There are 14 residues in the CDR3. From germline, CDR1 is MGHRA and CDR2 YSYEKL. V was clipped by 1 base and J by 8 bases, with 14 bases between them. The CDR3 protein is CASSQVGLVEGYTF. In nucleotides, the CDR3 is TGCGCCAGCAGCCAAGTAGGTCTCGTCGAAGGCTACACCTTC.

The rearrangement joins TRBV19 to TRBJ1-2; no firm D call. Per germline, CDR1 LNHDA and CDR2 SQIVND (reference sequence). The CDR3 extends over 14 amino acids. V was trimmed by 10 bases and J by 3 bases, leaving 18 bases between them. The DNA for the CDR3 is TGTGCCACCAAATCGGTAGGGTCCGACTATGGCTACACCTTC. This gives the protein CATKSVGSDYGYTF.

V and J are TRBV9 and TRBJ1-2; the D is unclear. CDR3 length: 14 amino acids. V lost 1 base and J lost 4, with 11 bases in between. Germline V lookup: CDR1 SGDLS, CDR2 YYNGEE. In DNA, the CDR3 is TGTGCCAGCAGCGTACAGCAAAACTTCTATGGCTACACCTTC. As protein: CASSVQQNFYGYTF.

This chain uses TRBV10-3 with TRBJ1-5; no clear D gene. The germline gives CDR1 ENHRY, CDR2 SYGVKD. V lost 3 bases to trimming and J lost 5 bases, with 8 bases between them. This CDR3 contains 13 residues. The CDR3 spells CAISDKEDQPQHF. The CDR3 region has the DNA TGTGCCATCAGTGACAAAGAGGATCAGCCCCAGCATTTT.

Regarding this clone: This sample also contains other DNA sequences that code for the same CDR3. This sequence joins TRBV11-2 and TRBJ2-5; D unclear. The CDR3 totals 14 residues. V lost 3 bases to trimming and J lost 4 bases, with 12 bases between them. Germline V gives CDR1 SGHAT, CDR2 FQNNGV. This chain's CDR3 is CASSLGTSGETQYF. CDR3 DNA sequence: TGTGCCAGCAGCTTGGGAACCTCGGGAGAGACCCAGTACTTC.

The V gene is TRBV2, the J gene TRBJ2-1; D call uncertain. CDR3 length: 11 residues. V lost 7 bases, J lost 10 bases, and 11 bases lay in between. CDR1 SNHLY and CDR2 FYNNEI come from the germline V gene. Written as DNA, the CDR3 is TGTGCCAGCAAGCAGGTGGGGGAGCAGTTCTTC. It is translated as CASKQVGEQFF.

The chain employs TRBV9 and TRBJ2-3, with D possibly TRBD2 on 6 matching bases. There are 14 residues in the CDR3. CDR1 and CDR2 (germline): SGDLS, YYNGEE. The ends were cut back, 3 bases at V and 4 bases at J, with 12 bases in the middle. The CDR3 DNA reads TGTGCCAGCAGCGGAAGGAGGGACCCAGATACGCAGTATTTT. Its translation: CASSGRRDPDTQYF.

This chain uses TRBV29-1 with TRBJ2-2; 10 nucleotides match TRBD2. J lost 8 bases, V lost 7 bases, and 4 bases had no gene match. The CDR3 covers 12 residues. Germline CDR1 reads SQVTM; CDR2 reads ANQGSEA. The CDR3 here is CSGTLAGGELFF. The CDR3 nucleotides are TGCAGCGGAACACTAGCGGGGGGGGAGCTGTTTTTT.

This chain links TRBV7-9 with TRBJ2-1; 9 nucleotides line up with TRBD2. Trimming at V came to 3 bases and at J to 5 bases, leaving 8 bases not matched to a gene. This CDR3 is 16 amino acids long. Germline-derived CDR1 and CDR2 are SEHNR and FQNEAQ (reference sequence). CDR3 loop: CASSFLSGRGNNEQFF. CDR3 bases: TGTGCCAGCAGCTTCCTTAGCGGGAGAGGTAACAATGAGCAGTTCTTC.

V gene TRBV5-1 combines with J gene TRBJ2-3; tentative D call: TRBD1 (6 bases). Germline CDR1 is SGHRS and CDR2 is YFSETQ. Trimming pared 3 bases from V and 3 bases from J, leaving 14 bases between. This CDR3 has 15 amino acids. In nucleotides, the CDR3 is TGCGCCAGCAGCTATGACAGGAGTTCTACAGATACGCAGTATTTT. Residues: CASSYDRSSTDTQYF.

The rearrangement joins TRBV29-1 to TRBJ2-7; D call uncertain. Trimming took 5 bases from V and 2 from J, leaving 16 bases between them. This CDR3 contains 14 residues. Germline values: CDR1 SQVTM, CDR2 ANQGSEA. CDR3 DNA: TGCAGCGTTATTTCCGGGTCCCAGGCCTACGAGCAGTACTTC. It translates to CSVISGSQAYEQYF.

This sequence joins TRBV6-6 and TRBJ2-2, with D perhaps matching TRBD1 (5 bases). From germline, CDR1 is MNHNY and CDR2 SVGAGI (reference sequence). The CDR3 has 15 residues. The V end was cut by 0 bases, the J end by 5 bases, with 10 bases between. CDR3 in amino acids: CASSYSTQGTGELFF. DNA for the CDR3: TGTGCCAGCAGTTACTCGACTCAGGGTACCGGGGAGCTGTTTTTT.

This chain joins TRBV5-5 and TRBJ2-3; D remains unclear. The ends were cut back, 4 bases at V and 10 bases at J, with 22 bases in the middle. Per germline, CDR1 SGHKS and CDR2 YYEKEE (reference sequence). The CDR3 has 15 amino acids. CDR3 coding DNA: TGTGCCAGCAGCCCTACCGCCCACACCCCGGCGGCGCAGTATTTT. Translated: CASSPTAHTPAAQYF. Using reference TRBV5-5 and TRBJ2-3 for the parts outside the CDR3, the full variable domain is DAGVTQSPTHLIKTRGQQVTLRCSPISGHKSVSWYQQVLGQGPQFIFQYYEKEERGRGNFPDRFSARQFPNYSSELNVNALLLGDSALYLCASSPTAHTPAAQYFGPGTRLTVL.

The chain has TRBV28 and TRBJ2-7; D not resolved. This CDR3 has 10 residues. V lost 3 bases and J 6 bases, leaving 3 bases between the germline ends. Germline lookup yields CDR1 MDHEN and CDR2 SYDVKM. CDR3 sequence (DNA): TGTGCCAGCAGTTTGGTCGAGCAGTACTTC. Translated, it gives CASSLVEQYF.

V is TRBV5-4 and J is TRBJ2-3; D possibly corresponds to TRBD2 (5 bases). The CDR3 extends over 14 amino acids. The germline V gene has CDR1 SGHNT and CDR2 YYREEE (reference sequence). The V end lost 4 bases, the J end lost 3 bases, and 12 bases lay between the germline ends. CDR3 bases: TGTGCCAGCAGCCCGGGGAAGACGACAGATACGCAGTATTTT. It yields the protein CASSPGKTTDTQYF.

The CDR3 reads CASSLVGTSGRRDTQYF. The CDR3 bases are TGTGCCAGCAGCTTAGTGGGGACTAGCGGGAGAAGAGATACGCAGTATTTT. The chain employs TRBV7-2 and TRBJ2-3, with TRBD2 matching over 14 bases. Germline CDR1 reads SGHTA; CDR2 reads FQGNSA. V was clipped by 1 base and J by 5 bases; unmatched bases: 5. CDR3 length: 17 amino acids.

As to this clone: The same CDR3 also results from other DNA sequences found in this sample. The J gene is TRBJ2-2, the V gene TRBV2, with D possibly called TRBD1 or TRBD2 (6 bases each). V lost 3 bases to trimming and J lost 6 bases, with 8 bases between them. Germline lookup yields CDR1 SNHLY and CDR2 FYNNEI. CDR3 length equals 13 residues. As DNA, the CDR3 is TGTGCCAGCAGTGAGGAGGGGGCCGGGGAGCTGTTTTTT. Its translation is CASSEEGAGELFF.

This clone has just one count. The chain combines TRBV5-1 with TRBJ2-1; D is undetermined. The germline CDR1 and CDR2 sequences are SGHRS and YFSETQ. The V end lost 7 bases, the J end lost 0 bases, and 17 bases lay between the germline ends. The CDR3 length is 16 residues. The DNA of the CDR3 is TGCGCCAGCTCCGGCGCGTGGAAGAGCTCCTACAATGAGCAGTTCTTC. Protein sequence: CASSGAWKSSYNEQFF. The entire variable domain, with the rest obtained from reference TRBV5-1 and TRBJ2-1, is as follows: KAGVTQTPRYLIKTRGQQVTLSCSPISGHRSVSWYQQTPGQGLQFLFEYFSETQRNKGNFPGRFSGRQFSNSRSEMNVSTLELGDSALYLCASSGAWKSSYNEQFFGPGTRLTVL.

The chain has TRBV11-2 and TRBJ2-3; maybe TRBD1 (5 bases). The germline gives CDR1 SGHAT, CDR2 FQNNGV. Trimming pared 6 bases from V and 7 bases from J, leaving 14 bases between. The CDR3 sequence is 13 residues long. The CDR3 loop is CASSSIQGHTQYF. CDR3 in DNA: TGTGCCAGCAGTTCTATCCAGGGCCATACGCAGTATTTT.

CDR3 residues: CASSAGGVPLGANVLTF. DNA for the CDR3: TGTGCCAGCAGCGCGGGAGGCGTTCCTCTTGGGGCCAACGTCCTGACTTTC. The V gene is TRBV5-5, the J gene TRBJ2-6; 8 nucleotides align to TRBD2. Unmatched junction bases numbered 9, after V lost 4 bases and J lost 3 bases. The CDR3 contains 17 residues. Per the germline V gene, CDR1 is SGHKS and CDR2 is YYEKEE (reference sequence).

The chain is built from TRBV7-2 and TRBJ2-7, with 7 bases lining up with TRBD1. The V and J ends lost 5 bases and 3 bases, in that order; junction bases with no gene match: 7. Germline V gene lookup returns CDR1 SGHTA and CDR2 FQGNSA. This CDR3 comprises 14 residues. The CDR3 here is CASSQGQLYYEQYF. The CDR3 DNA reads as TGTGCCAGCAGCCAGGGACAGCTTTACTACGAGCAGTACTTC.

The V call is TRBV5-6, the J call TRBJ1-2; 8 bases agree with TRBD1. Trimming took 4 bases from V and 8 from J; bases not matched to a gene: 10. Looked up from germline, CDR1 is SGHDT and CDR2 is YYEEEE. This CDR3 is built from 14 residues. CDR3 DNA: TGTGCCAGCAGCCCCCCGGACAGGGAGCAAGGCTACACCTTC. This gives the protein CASSPPDREQGYTF.

This clone came up once. The chain employs TRBV30 and TRBJ2-7; no reliable D call. V lost 0 bases and J lost 7, with 13 bases in between. Germline V lookup: CDR1 GTSNPN, CDR2 SVGIG (reference sequence). The CDR3 contains 13 residues. CDR3 protein: CAWSVGPWGEQYF. Written as DNA, the CDR3 is TGTGCCTGGAGTGTAGGTCCTTGGGGAGAGCAGTACTTC.

The chain joins TRBV4-3 to TRBJ2-7; TRBD1 aligns across 7 bases. In germline, CDR1 is LGHNA, CDR2 YSLEER. J was trimmed by 2 bases and V by 4 bases; bases with no gene match: 8. The CDR3 length is 15 residues. CDR3 amino acids: CASSRDGQATYEQYF. DNA of the CDR3: TGCGCCAGCAGCCGAGACGGACAGGCGACCTACGAGCAGTACTTC.